This entry lists 14 T cell receptor beta chains sequenced from one sample in a study of blood T cell repertoires in COVID-19. Clones were read by immunoSEQ multiplex PCR, and TCRdb kept only the in-frame ones, dropping some. The sample lists roughly 160,000 clones; 90% were seen once. The specimen sequenced was peripheral blood. The receptor set was obtained from a middle-aged man with acute or convalescent COVID-19.

The chain is built from TRBV28 and TRBJ2-1; D might be TRBD1 (5 bases). V was shortened by 5 bases and J by 0 bases, with 8 bases between the two germline ends. This CDR3 has 14 amino acids. In germline, CDR1 is MDHEN, CDR2 SYDVKM. The CDR3, as DNA: TGTGCCAGCAGTAAAGGGGACTCCTACAATGAGCAGTTCTTC. This encodes CASSKGDSYNEQFF.

The gene calls are TRBV12-3 or TRBV12-4 and TRBJ2-5; the D gene is possibly TRBD1 (5 bases). The CDR3 covers 12 residues. Trimming left V 4 bases short and J 5 bases short, with 8 bases between. CDR3 sequence reads: CASSWAGETQYF. In nucleotides, the CDR3 is TGTGCCAGCAGTTGGGCAGGGGAGACCCAGTACTTC.

V and J are TRBV9 and TRBJ2-3; 8 bases fit TRBD2. The CDR3 consists of 15 residues. Germline CDR1 is SGDLS and CDR2 is YYNGEE. V lost 0 bases, J lost 7 bases, and 7 bases stayed unmatched. CDR3 protein: CASSVVGTSGHTQYF. The CDR3 DNA follows: TGTGCCAGCAGCGTAGTGGGGACTAGTGGCCATACGCAGTATTTT. The whole variable domain, remainder taken from reference TRBV9 and TRBJ2-3, is DSGVTQTPKHLITATGQRVTLRCSPRSGDLSVYWYQQSLDQGLQFLIQYYNGEERAKGNILERFSAQQFPDLHSELNLSSLELGDSALYFCASSVVGTSGHTQYFGPGTRLTVL.

Comment on this clone: This may stem from a read error, because a much larger clone lies one nucleotide away. CDR3 nucleotides: TGCGCCAGCAGCTTGGACAGGGGAAACTATGGCTACACCTTC. Amino acid sequence: CASSLDRGNYGYTF. The chain has TRBV5-1 and TRBJ1-2; TRBD1 agrees at 7 bases. V was clipped by 0 bases and J by 2 bases; unmatched bases: 1. The CDR3 is 14 amino acids. The germline CDR1 and CDR2 sequences are SGHRS and YFSETQ.

This chain joins TRBV28 and TRBJ1-5; 8 nucleotides agree with TRBD1. Unmatched junction bases numbered 3, after V lost 5 bases and J lost 3 bases. Germline-derived CDR1 and CDR2 are MDHEN and SYDVKM. The CDR3 loop spans 14 amino acids. The CDR3 is CASSLQGDNQPQHF. CDR3 in DNA: TGTGCCAGCAGTCTACAGGGGGACAATCAGCCCCAGCATTTT. Looking up the rest from reference TRBV28 and TRBJ1-5 gives the full variable domain: DVKVTQSSRYLVKRTGEKVFLECVQDMDHENMFWYRQDPGLGLRLIYFSYDVKMKEKGDIPEGYSVSREKKERFSLILESASTNQTSMYLCASSLQGDNQPQHFGDGTRLSIL.

V is TRBV29-1 and J is TRBJ2-3; possibly TRBD1 for D (6 bases). Germline values: CDR1 SQVTM, CDR2 ANQGSEA. Trimming shortened V by 4 bases and J by 6 bases, and 14 bases separated the two germline ends. There are 13 residues in the CDR3. The chain's CDR3 is CSVGQGQRDTQYF. The CDR3 nucleotides are TGCAGCGTTGGTCAGGGGCAGCGGGATACGCAGTATTTT.

V is TRBV28 and J is TRBJ2-1, with 12 bases identical to TRBD2. With 4 bases clipped from V and 9 bases from J, the junction kept 10 bases outside the gene matches. The CDR3 loop spans 16 amino acids. Germline V gives CDR1 MDHEN, CDR2 SYDVKM. In nucleotides, the CDR3 is TGTGCCAGCAGTTCCCCCAGGACTAGCGGGAAGGGTGAGCAGTTCTTC. Translated, it gives CASSSPRTSGKGEQFF.

This clone was picked up a small number of times. The J gene is TRBJ1-5, the V gene TRBV6-2 or TRBV6-3, with D hard to call. V was clipped by 2 bases and J by 4 bases, with 6 bases between them. The CDR3 has 13 residues. Germline CDR1 MNHEY, CDR2 SVGEGT. CDR3 amino acids: CASSYGQNQPQHF. CDR3 DNA: TGTGCCAGCAGTTACGGTCAGAATCAGCCCCAGCATTTT.

J is TRBJ2-3 and V is TRBV18; 10 nucleotides line up with TRBD1. CDR1 and CDR2 from the germline V gene are KGHSH and LQKENI. CDR3 length: 17 amino acids. V was pared by 1 base and J by 4 bases, with 8 bases of the junction left unmatched. CDR3 residues: CASSPLRQGAKSDTQYF. The DNA of the CDR3 is TGTGCCAGCTCACCACTTAGACAGGGGGCAAAATCAGATACGCAGTATTTT.

The chain carries TRBV7-9 and TRBJ2-7; D is unresolved. The CDR3 covers 13 residues. V was cut by 8 bases and J by 2 bases, with 13 bases left in between. Per germline, CDR1 SEHNR and CDR2 FQNEAQ (reference sequence). CDR3 sequence (DNA): TGTGCCAGCCGAGCTTATATCCCCTACGAGCAGTACTTC. It translates to CASRAYIPYEQYF.

The chain couples TRBV27 to TRBJ1-2; TRBD1 is a possible D gene (5 bases). The CDR3 sequence is 13 residues long. The V and J ends lost 3 bases and 7 bases respectively, with 12 bases between them. Germline CDR1 is MNHEY and CDR2 is SMNVEV (reference sequence). CDR3 residues: CASSLEGRGGYTF. The CDR3 DNA sequence: TGTGCCAGCAGTTTGGAGGGGAGGGGTGGCTACACCTTC.

This chain connects TRBV9 to TRBJ2-7, with D tentatively TRBD1 (6 bases). The CDR3 sequence is 16 residues long. The germline V and J ends were trimmed by 4 bases and 0 bases, with 17 bases remaining between them. Germline CDR1 and CDR2: SGDLS and YYNGEE. CDR3 DNA sequence: TGTGCCAGCAGCCCTAGGGGGACACAGAACTCCTACGAGCAGTACTTC. This translates into CASSPRGTQNSYEQYF.

V is TRBV3-1 (or the pseudogene TRBV3-2) and J is TRBJ1-1, with a tentative D call TRBD1 (5 bases). The CDR3 totals 14 residues. Germline CDR1 is LGHDT and CDR2 is YNNKEL (reference sequence). Trimming stripped 6 bases from V and 0 bases from J, with 11 bases between. Here the CDR3 DNA reads TGTGCCAGCAGTCAGGGATACATGAACACTGAAGCTTTCTTT. Translated: CASSQGYMNTEAFF.

V is TRBV11-3 and J is TRBJ2-2, with D unclear. In germline, CDR1 is SGHNT, CDR2 YENEEA. V was shortened by 4 bases and J by 3 bases, with 3 bases between the two germline ends. CDR3 length: 12 amino acids. In nucleotides, the CDR3 is TGTGCCAGCAGCTCGGACACCGGGGAGCTGTTTTTT. It yields the protein CASSSDTGELFF.